This T cell receptor (beta chain) was documented in a study of blood T cell repertoires in COVID-19. Study information: Sites in the United States, Italy and Spain provided acute and convalescent COVID-19 samples.

Profiling relied on immunoSEQ multiplex PCR, and the TCRdb table lists in-frame clones only, not all of them. This table holds about 160,000 clones, around 80% found once. Trimming took 6 bases from V and 6 from J; bases not matched to a gene: 17. Germline V gives CDR1 SGHRS, CDR2 YFSETQ. The CDR3 is made up of 16 amino acids. The TCR comes from a woman over 75 with acute or convalescent COVID-19. The specimen sequenced was peripheral blood. The chain employs TRBV5-1 and TRBJ2-7, with 8 bases matching TRBD1. The CDR3: CASTPLVGAGGTEQYF. CDR3 coding DNA: TGCGCCAGCACCCCCTTGGTCGGGGCAGGGGGCACCGAGCAGTACTTC. The full variable domain, with the rest looked up from reference TRBV5-1 and TRBJ2-7, is KAGVTQTPRYLIKTRGQQVTLSCSPISGHRSVSWYQQTPGQGLQFLFEYFSETQRNKGNFPGRFSGRQFSNSRSEMNVSTLELGDSALYLCASTPLVGAGGTEQYFGPGTRLTVT.